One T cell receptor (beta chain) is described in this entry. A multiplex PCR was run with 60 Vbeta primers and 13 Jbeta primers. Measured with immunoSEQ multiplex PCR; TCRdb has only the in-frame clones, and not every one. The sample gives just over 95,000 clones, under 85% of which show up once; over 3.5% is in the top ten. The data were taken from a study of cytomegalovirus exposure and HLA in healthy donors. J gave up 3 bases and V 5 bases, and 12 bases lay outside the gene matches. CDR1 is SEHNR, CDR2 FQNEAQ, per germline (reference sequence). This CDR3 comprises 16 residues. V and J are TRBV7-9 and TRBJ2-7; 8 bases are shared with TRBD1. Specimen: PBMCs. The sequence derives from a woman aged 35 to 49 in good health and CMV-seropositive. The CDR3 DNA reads TGTGCCAGCAGCGATCGGGCTGGACAGGGTCTCTACGAGCAGTACTTC. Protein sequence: CASSDRAGQGLYEQYF.